These T cell receptor beta chains were read from a single sample in a study of T cell responses to AZD1222 COVID-19 vaccine. The data were produced by immunoSEQ multiplex PCR, yet TCRdb's version contains in-frame clones alone and is incomplete. The sample records just over 150,000 clones, approximately 91% being singletons. The starting material was peripheral blood, obtained 28 days after the second AZD1222 dose. Receptors were obtained from an adult who received the AZD1222 COVID-19 vaccine. Each CDR3 is given with its conserved first and last residue. Fields, in order: V gene, clone size, D gene, J gene, CDR3 DNA, CDR3 protein. A D gene is named only where the DNA matches it firmly. For some rows the clone size is stated as once, few or many, or as a class when expanded; others skip it.

v_call: TRBV30; clone_size: .; d_call: TRBD2; j_call: TRBJ2-7; cdr3_nt: TGTGCCTGGAGCGCTGGACTAGCGGGGTACGAGCAGTACTTC; cdr3_aa: CAWSAGLAGYEQYF
v_call: TRBV11-3; clone_size: .; d_call: .; j_call: TRBJ2-1; cdr3_nt: TGTGCCAGCAGCTTAGGAGTAGCAGCCAACAATGAGCAGTTCTTC; cdr3_aa: CASSLGVAANNEQFF
v_call: TRBV2; clone_size: once; d_call: TRBD1; j_call: TRBJ2-1; cdr3_nt: TGTGCCAGCACGCGACAGGGGATCGATGAGCAGTTCTTC; cdr3_aa: CASTRQGIDEQFF
v_call: TRBV19; clone_size: .; d_call: .; j_call: TRBJ2-1; cdr3_nt: TGTGCCAGTAGTAATTTATATTTTCAGGAGGGACCTTCCAATGAGCAGTTCTTC; cdr3_aa: CASSNLYFQEGPSNEQFF
v_call: TRBV11-2; clone_size: .; d_call: .; j_call: TRBJ2-7; cdr3_nt: TGTGCCAGCGCGTTAGGCAGGGTGACCTACGAGCAGTACTTC; cdr3_aa: CASALGRVTYEQYF
v_call: TRBV4-2; clone_size: .; d_call: .; j_call: TRBJ2-5; cdr3_nt: TGTGCCAGCAGCCAAGATAACAGGGTCGAGGAGACCCAGTACTTC; cdr3_aa: CASSQDNRVEETQYF
v_call: TRBV6-4; clone_size: .; d_call: .; j_call: TRBJ1-2; cdr3_nt: TGTGCCAGCAGTGACTCATGGGCGGGAACCGTCTATGGCTACACCTTC; cdr3_aa: CASSDSWAGTVYGYTF
v_call: TRBV6-5; clone_size: .; d_call: .; j_call: TRBJ2-5; cdr3_nt: TGTGCCAGCACCCCAACGGGACTCACCGGGCAGACCCAGTACTTC; cdr3_aa: CASTPTGLTGQTQYF
v_call: TRBV9; clone_size: .; d_call: .; j_call: TRBJ1-2; cdr3_nt: TGTGCCAGCAGCGAGGCAGGGACTACCGCCTATGGCTACACCTTC; cdr3_aa: CASSEAGTTAYGYTF
v_call: TRBV15; clone_size: few; d_call: .; j_call: TRBJ1-5; cdr3_nt: TGTGCCACCAGCCCCAGGGCAGGGAGCAATCAGCCCCAGCATTTT; cdr3_aa: CATSPRAGSNQPQHF
v_call: TRBV9; clone_size: .; d_call: .; j_call: TRBJ1-2; cdr3_nt: TGTGCCAGCAGCGCCAGGGTCTATGGCTACACCTTC; cdr3_aa: CASSARVYGYTF
v_call: TRBV6-5; clone_size: .; d_call: TRBD1; j_call: TRBJ2-3; cdr3_nt: TGTGCCAGCAGACTCTTAGGACAGGGATCAGATACGCAGTATTTT; cdr3_aa: CASRLLGQGSDTQYF
v_call: TRBV7-2; clone_size: .; d_call: .; j_call: TRBJ1-3; cdr3_nt: TGTGCCAGCAGCCCGCGGGCCGGCGCAGCCTCTGGAAACACCATATATTTT; cdr3_aa: CASSPRAGAASGNTIYF
v_call: TRBV4-1; clone_size: .; d_call: TRBD1; j_call: TRBJ2-5; cdr3_nt: TGCGCCAGCAGCCGAGCGGCCATCGACAGGGGAGAGACCCAGTACTTC; cdr3_aa: CASSRAAIDRGETQYF
v_call: TRBV6-6; clone_size: .; d_call: .; j_call: TRBJ1-3; cdr3_nt: TGTGCCAGCAGCCCCACGGGCTCTGGAAACACCATATATTTT; cdr3_aa: CASSPTGSGNTIYF
v_call: TRBV3-1/TRBV3-2; clone_size: .; d_call: .; j_call: TRBJ1-3; cdr3_nt: TGTGCCAGCAGCCCCGACAGCCTCTTGGGCACCATATATTTT; cdr3_aa: CASSPDSLLGTIYF
v_call: TRBV6-1; clone_size: .; d_call: .; j_call: TRBJ2-7; cdr3_nt: TGTGCCAGCACCGTCCGGGGATCGTACGAGCAGTACTTC; cdr3_aa: CASTVRGSYEQYF
v_call: TRBV6-1; clone_size: .; d_call: .; j_call: TRBJ1-5; cdr3_nt: TGTGCCAGCAGTGAAGCGCCCGGTGAAGGGAGTCAGCCCCAGCATTTT; cdr3_aa: CASSEAPGEGSQPQHF
v_call: TRBV28; clone_size: .; d_call: .; j_call: TRBJ2-5; cdr3_nt: TGTGCCAGCAGTTTAAAACTTTGGGAGACCCAGTACTTC; cdr3_aa: CASSLKLWETQYF
v_call: TRBV9; clone_size: once; d_call: .; j_call: TRBJ1-4; cdr3_nt: TGTGCCAGCAGTGAAGATCAGGCCCCTCATGAAAAACTGTTTTTT; cdr3_aa: CASSEDQAPHEKLFF
v_call: TRBV11-2; clone_size: .; d_call: .; j_call: TRBJ1-6; cdr3_nt: TGTGCCAGCAGCCCCGTGGGTTCACCCCTCCACTTT; cdr3_aa: CASSPVGSPLHF
v_call: TRBV12-3/TRBV12-4; clone_size: .; d_call: .; j_call: TRBJ1-2; cdr3_nt: TGTGCCAGCAGTTTATCGGGGGGGAATGGCTACACCTTC; cdr3_aa: CASSLSGGNGYTF
v_call: TRBV9; clone_size: .; d_call: .; j_call: TRBJ2-5; cdr3_nt: TGTGCCAGCTCTGGGGGCCCAGAGACCCAGTACTTC; cdr3_aa: CASSGGPETQYF
v_call: TRBV5-1; clone_size: .; d_call: TRBD1; j_call: TRBJ2-7; cdr3_nt: TGCGCCAGCAGCCTACTCGACAGGGCTACCTACGAGCAGTACTTC; cdr3_aa: CASSLLDRATYEQYF
v_call: TRBV12-5; clone_size: .; d_call: .; j_call: TRBJ1-4; cdr3_nt: TGTGCTAGCCGAATTGCGGTCAATGAAAAACTGTTTTTT; cdr3_aa: CASRIAVNEKLFF
v_call: TRBV5-1; clone_size: once; d_call: .; j_call: TRBJ2-7; cdr3_nt: TGCGCCAGCAGCCCGGGCACTGCGCTCTCCTACGAGCAGTACTTC; cdr3_aa: CASSPGTALSYEQYF
v_call: TRBV7-9; clone_size: .; d_call: .; j_call: TRBJ2-4; cdr3_nt: TGTGCCAGCAGCACGCGACGCTCAGCCAAAAACATTCAGTACTTC; cdr3_aa: CASSTRRSAKNIQYF
v_call: TRBV5-1; clone_size: .; d_call: .; j_call: TRBJ1-2; cdr3_nt: TGCGCCAGCAGCGGGGGAGGGCTCTATGGCTACACCTTC; cdr3_aa: CASSGGGLYGYTF